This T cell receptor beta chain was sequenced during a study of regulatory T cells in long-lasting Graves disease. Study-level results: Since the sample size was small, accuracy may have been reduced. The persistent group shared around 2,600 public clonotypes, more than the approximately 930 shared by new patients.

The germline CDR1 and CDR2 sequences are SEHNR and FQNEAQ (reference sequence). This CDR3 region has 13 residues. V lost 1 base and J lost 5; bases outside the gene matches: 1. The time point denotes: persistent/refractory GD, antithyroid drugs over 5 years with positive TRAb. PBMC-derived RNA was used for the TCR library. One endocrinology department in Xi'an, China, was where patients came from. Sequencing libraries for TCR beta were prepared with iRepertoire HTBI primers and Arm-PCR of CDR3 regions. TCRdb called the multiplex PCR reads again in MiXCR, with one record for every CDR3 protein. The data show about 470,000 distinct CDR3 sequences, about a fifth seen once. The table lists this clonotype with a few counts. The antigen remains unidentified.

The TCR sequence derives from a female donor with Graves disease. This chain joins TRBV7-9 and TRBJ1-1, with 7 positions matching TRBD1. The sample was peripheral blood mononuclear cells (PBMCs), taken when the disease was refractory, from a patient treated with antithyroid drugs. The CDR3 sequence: CASSLETGTEAFF. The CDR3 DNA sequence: TGTGCCAGCAGCTTAGAGACAGGGACTGAAGCTTTCTTT.